These T cell receptor beta chains were read from a single sample in a study of T cells in tuberculosis. Sequencing used immunoSEQ multiplex PCR; TCRdb keeps in-frame clones, though not all of them. The sample has 30,000 to 40,000 clones; approximately 96% are singletons. Sequencing was carried out using PBMCs. The receptors were gathered from a donor aged 10-35 years with latent tuberculosis or without tuberculosis infection. CDR3s include the opening cysteine and the closing phenylalanine or tryptophan. A D gene is named only where the DNA matches it firmly.

CDR3aa | CDR3nt | j_gene | d_gene | v_gene
CASSLSGAYNEQFF | TGTGCCAGCAGTCTCTCAGGCGCCTACAATGAGCAGTTCTTC | TRBJ2-1 | NA | TRBV25-1
CASSLNPPDRRYYNEQFF | TGTGCCAGCAGTCTTAACCCCCCCGACAGGAGATACTACAATGAGCAGTTCTTC | TRBJ2-1 | NA | TRBV27
CSVVSRAHEQYF | TGCAGCGTTGTGTCCAGGGCCCACGAGCAGTACTTC | TRBJ2-7 | NA | TRBV29-1
CARGGGIPPDNYGYTF | TGTGCCCGCGGGGGGGGGATCCCCCCAGATAACTATGGCTACACCTTC | TRBJ1-2 | NA | TRBV9
CASSTQVGGADTQYF | TGTGCCAGCAGCACCCAGGTGGGAGGGGCAGATACGCAGTATTTT | TRBJ2-3 | TRBD2 | TRBV9
CASSQVKGGYTDTQYF | TGTGCCAGCAGCCAAGTGAAGGGAGGTTACACAGATACGCAGTATTTT | TRBJ2-3 | NA | TRBV14
CASRPIGGRNTGELFF | TGTGCCAGCAGGCCGATCGGGGGGCGTAACACCGGGGAGCTGTTTTTT | TRBJ2-2 | NA | TRBV12-1
CASSYGWNTEAFF | TGTGCCAGCAGTTATGGCTGGAACACTGAAGCTTTCTTT | TRBJ1-1 | NA | TRBV6-5
CASRVGQGNQPQHF | TGTGCCAGCAGGGTCGGACAGGGGAATCAGCCCCAGCATTTT | TRBJ1-5 | TRBD1 | TRBV6-5
CASSFEGLASTRQYF | TGTGCCAGCAGTTTTGAGGGACTAGCGAGCACACGGCAGTACTTC | TRBJ2-7 | TRBD2 | TRBV27
CASSTGPGQFF | TGTGCCAGCAGTACCGGTCCTGGGCAGTTCTTC | TRBJ2-1 | NA | TRBV25-1
CASSLPGGTEAFF | TGTGCCAGCAGCCTCCCTGGAGGAACTGAAGCTTTCTTT | TRBJ1-1 | NA | TRBV7-6
CASSYLSEGARTEAFF | TGTGCCAGCAGTTATCTCTCTGAGGGGGCGCGAACTGAAGCTTTCTTT | TRBJ1-1 | TRBD1 | TRBV6-5
CASSEARRGRFTEAFF | TGTGCCAGCAGTGAAGCGCGGAGGGGTCGTTTCACTGAAGCTTTCTTT | TRBJ1-1 | NA | TRBV2
CASSQEVAGNPDTQYF | TGCGCCAGCAGCCAAGAGGTAGCGGGGAATCCCGATACGCAGTATTTT | TRBJ2-3 | TRBD2 | TRBV4-1
CSARARGELFF | TGCAGTGCTAGAGCGAGAGGGGAGCTGTTTTTT | TRBJ2-2 | NA | TRBV20-1
CASSSHSGRATDTQYF | TGTGCCAGCAGCTCACATAGCGGGAGGGCGACAGATACGCAGTATTTT | TRBJ2-3 | TRBD2 | TRBV27
CASSHNTGDGYTF | TGTGCCAGTAGTCACAATACAGGGGATGGCTACACCTTC | TRBJ1-2 | TRBD1 | TRBV5-4
CASSLSGDSYYGYTF | TGTGCCAGCAGTTTATCTGGGGACAGTTACTATGGCTACACCTTC | TRBJ1-2 | TRBD1 | TRBV28
CASSLDRLDTGELFF | TGTGCCAGCAGCTTGGACAGGTTGGACACCGGGGAGCTGTTTTTT | TRBJ2-2 | TRBD1 | TRBV11-3
CASSVGAGETQYF | TGTGCCAGCAGCGTAGGAGCGGGAGAGACCCAGTACTTC | TRBJ2-5 | NA | TRBV9
CASSFSGSPYNEQFF | TGTGCCAGCAGCTTTAGCGGGAGCCCTTACAATGAGCAGTTCTTC | TRBJ2-1 | TRBD2 | TRBV13
CASSFPGEWRNTEAFF | TGTGCCAGCAGTTTCCCCGGGGAATGGAGGAACACTGAAGCTTTCTTT | TRBJ1-1 | NA | TRBV28
CASSAGLAGGTQYF | TGTGCCAGCAGTGCGGGACTAGCGGGAGGTACGCAGTATTTT | TRBJ2-3 | TRBD2 | TRBV2
CASSLWGGDEQFF | TGTGCCAGCAGCTTGTGGGGAGGGGATGAGCAGTTCTTC | TRBJ2-1 | TRBD2 | TRBV5-4
CASSVQDSRADTQYF | TGTGCCAGCAGCGTGCAGGACTCGCGGGCAGATACGCAGTATTTT | TRBJ2-3 | NA | TRBV9